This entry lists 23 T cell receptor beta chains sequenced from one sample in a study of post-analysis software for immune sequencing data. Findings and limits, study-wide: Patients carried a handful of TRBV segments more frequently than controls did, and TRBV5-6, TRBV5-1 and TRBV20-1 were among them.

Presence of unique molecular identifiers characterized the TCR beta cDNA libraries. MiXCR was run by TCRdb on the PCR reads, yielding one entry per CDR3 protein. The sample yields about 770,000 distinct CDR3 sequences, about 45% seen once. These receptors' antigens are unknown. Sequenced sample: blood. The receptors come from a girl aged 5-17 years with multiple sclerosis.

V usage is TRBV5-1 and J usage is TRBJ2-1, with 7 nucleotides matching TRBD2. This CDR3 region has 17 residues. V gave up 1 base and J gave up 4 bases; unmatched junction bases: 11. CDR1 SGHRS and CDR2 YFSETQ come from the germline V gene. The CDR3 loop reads CASSLTSAGTYYNEQFF. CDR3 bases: TGCGCCAGCAGCTTGACCTCAGCGGGAACTTATTACAATGAGCAGTTCTTC.

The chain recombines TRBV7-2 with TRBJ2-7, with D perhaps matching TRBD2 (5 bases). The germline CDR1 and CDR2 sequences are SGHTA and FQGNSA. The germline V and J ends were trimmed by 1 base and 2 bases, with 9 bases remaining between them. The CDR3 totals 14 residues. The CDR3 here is CASSLVVGTYEQYF. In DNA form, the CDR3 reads TGTGCCAGCAGCTTAGTTGTCGGGACCTACGAGCAGTACTTC.

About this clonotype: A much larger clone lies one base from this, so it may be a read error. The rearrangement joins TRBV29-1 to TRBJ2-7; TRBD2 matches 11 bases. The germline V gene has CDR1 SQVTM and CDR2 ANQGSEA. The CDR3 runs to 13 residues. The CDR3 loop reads CSVGLAGGYGQYF. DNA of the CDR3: TGCAGCGTTGGGCTAGCGGGAGGCTACGGGCAGTACTTC.

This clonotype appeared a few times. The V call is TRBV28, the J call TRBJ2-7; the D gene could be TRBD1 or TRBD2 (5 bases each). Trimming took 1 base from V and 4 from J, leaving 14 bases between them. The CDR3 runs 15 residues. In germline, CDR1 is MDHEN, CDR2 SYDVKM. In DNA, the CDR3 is TGTGCCAGCAGTTTATTTTTGGGGGAGATGTACGAGCAGTACTTC. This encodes CASSLFLGEMYEQYF.

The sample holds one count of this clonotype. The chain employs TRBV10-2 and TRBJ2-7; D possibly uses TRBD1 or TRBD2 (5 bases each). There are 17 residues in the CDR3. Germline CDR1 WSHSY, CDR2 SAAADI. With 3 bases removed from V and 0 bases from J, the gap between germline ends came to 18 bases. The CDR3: CASSDPRRGESSYEQYF. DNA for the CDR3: TGCGCCAGCAGTGACCCTCGTAGGGGAGAAAGCTCCTACGAGCAGTACTTC.

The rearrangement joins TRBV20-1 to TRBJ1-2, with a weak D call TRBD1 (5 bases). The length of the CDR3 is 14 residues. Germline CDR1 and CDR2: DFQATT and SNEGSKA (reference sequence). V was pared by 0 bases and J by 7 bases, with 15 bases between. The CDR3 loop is CSARDPRVRRGYTF. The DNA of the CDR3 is TGCAGTGCTAGAGACCCCAGGGTGCGACGTGGCTACACCTTC.

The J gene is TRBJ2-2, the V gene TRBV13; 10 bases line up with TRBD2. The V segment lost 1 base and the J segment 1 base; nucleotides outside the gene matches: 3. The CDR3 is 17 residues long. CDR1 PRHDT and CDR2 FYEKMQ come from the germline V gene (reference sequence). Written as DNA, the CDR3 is TGTGCCAGCAGCTTAGCCCGGACTAGCGGGAACACCGGGGAGCTGTTTTTT. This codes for CASSLARTSGNTGELFF.

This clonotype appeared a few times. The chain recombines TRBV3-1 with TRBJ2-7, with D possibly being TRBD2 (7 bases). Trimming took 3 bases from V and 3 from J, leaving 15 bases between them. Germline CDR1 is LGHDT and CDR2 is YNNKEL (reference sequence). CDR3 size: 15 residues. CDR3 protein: CASSHGRGGFYEQYF. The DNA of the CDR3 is TGTGCCAGCAGCCATGGCAGGGGAGGGTTCTACGAGCAGTACTTC.

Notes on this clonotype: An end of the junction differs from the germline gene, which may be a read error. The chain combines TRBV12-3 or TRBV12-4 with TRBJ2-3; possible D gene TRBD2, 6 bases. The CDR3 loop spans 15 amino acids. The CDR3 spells CASGPLDGSPDVQYF. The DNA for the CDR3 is TGTGCCAGCGGCCCCCTAGACGGGAGTCCAGATGTGCAGTATTTC.

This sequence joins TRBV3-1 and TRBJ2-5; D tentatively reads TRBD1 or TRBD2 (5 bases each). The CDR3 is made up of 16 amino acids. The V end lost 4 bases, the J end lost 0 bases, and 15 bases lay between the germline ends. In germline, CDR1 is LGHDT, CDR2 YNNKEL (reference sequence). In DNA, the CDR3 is TGTGCCAGCAGCCCCCAGCCCGAGGGGTACCAAGAGACCCAGTACTTC. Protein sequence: CASSPQPEGYQETQYF.

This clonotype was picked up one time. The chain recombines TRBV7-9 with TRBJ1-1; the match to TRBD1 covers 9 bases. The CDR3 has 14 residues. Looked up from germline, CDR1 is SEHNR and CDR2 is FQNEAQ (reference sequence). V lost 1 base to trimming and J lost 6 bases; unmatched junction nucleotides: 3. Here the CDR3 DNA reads TGTGCCAGCAGCTTAGAACAGGGGGCGTCTGAAGCTTTCTTT. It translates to CASSLEQGASEAFF.

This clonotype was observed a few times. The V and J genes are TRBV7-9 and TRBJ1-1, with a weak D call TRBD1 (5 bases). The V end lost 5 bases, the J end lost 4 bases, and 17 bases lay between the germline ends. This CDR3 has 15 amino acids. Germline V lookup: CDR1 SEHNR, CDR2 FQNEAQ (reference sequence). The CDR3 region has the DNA TGTGCCAGCAGCCCCACCCGGTCCGGGGGCACTGAAGCTTTCTTT. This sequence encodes CASSPTRSGGTEAFF.

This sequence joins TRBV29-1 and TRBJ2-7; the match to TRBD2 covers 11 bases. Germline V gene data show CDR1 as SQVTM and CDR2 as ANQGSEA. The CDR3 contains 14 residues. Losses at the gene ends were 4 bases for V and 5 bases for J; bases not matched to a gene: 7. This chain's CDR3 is CSVATSGILHEQYF. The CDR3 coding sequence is TGCAGCGTTGCGACTAGCGGGATCCTCCACGAGCAGTACTTC.

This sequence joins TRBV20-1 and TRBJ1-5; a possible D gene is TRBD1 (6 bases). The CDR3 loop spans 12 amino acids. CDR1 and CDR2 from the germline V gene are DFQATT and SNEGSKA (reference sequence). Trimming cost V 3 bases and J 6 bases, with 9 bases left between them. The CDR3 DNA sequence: TGCAGTGCTAGTGAGGGGGGTCAGCCCCAGCATTTT. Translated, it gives CSASEGGQPQHF.

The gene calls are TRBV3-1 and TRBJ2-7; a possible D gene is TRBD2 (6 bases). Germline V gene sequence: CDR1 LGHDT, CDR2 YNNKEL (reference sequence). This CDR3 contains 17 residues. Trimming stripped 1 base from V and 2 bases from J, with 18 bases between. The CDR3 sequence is CASSQARVFGGTYEQYF. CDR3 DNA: TGTGCCAGCAGCCAAGCAAGAGTCTTTGGCGGGACCTACGAGCAGTACTTC.

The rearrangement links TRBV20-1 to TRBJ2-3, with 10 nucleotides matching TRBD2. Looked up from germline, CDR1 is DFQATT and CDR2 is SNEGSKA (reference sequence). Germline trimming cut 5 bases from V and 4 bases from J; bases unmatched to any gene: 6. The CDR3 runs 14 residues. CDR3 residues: CSADKREGSDTQYF. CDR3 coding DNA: TGCAGTGCTGATAAGCGGGAGGGGTCAGATACGCAGTATTTT.

The CDR3 here is CSARNLGLVGDTQYF. The CDR3 DNA sequence: TGCAGTGCACGAAACCTGGGGCTAGTAGGGGATACGCAGTATTTT. The chain uses TRBV20-1 and TRBJ2-3, with D possibly TRBD1 on 5 matching bases. Germline V gene sequence: CDR1 DFQATT, CDR2 SNEGSKA (reference sequence). The germline V and J ends were trimmed by 6 bases and 6 bases, with 22 bases remaining between them. The CDR3 extends over 15 amino acids.

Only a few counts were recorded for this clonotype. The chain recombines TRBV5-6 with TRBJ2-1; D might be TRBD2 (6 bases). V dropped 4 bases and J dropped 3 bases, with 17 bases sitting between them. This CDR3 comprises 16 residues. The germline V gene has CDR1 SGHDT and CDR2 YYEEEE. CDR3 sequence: CASSPGVGGDYNEQFF. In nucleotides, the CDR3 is TGTGCCAGCAGCCCCGGGGTAGGAGGGGACTACAATGAGCAGTTCTTC.

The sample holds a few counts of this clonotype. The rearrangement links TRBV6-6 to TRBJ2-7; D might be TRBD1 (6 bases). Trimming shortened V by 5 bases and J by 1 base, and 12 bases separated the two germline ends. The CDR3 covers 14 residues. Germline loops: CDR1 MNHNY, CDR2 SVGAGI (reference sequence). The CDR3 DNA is TGTGCCAGCAGTCGAGCGGACAGATCCTACGAGCAGTACTTC. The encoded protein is CASSRADRSYEQYF.

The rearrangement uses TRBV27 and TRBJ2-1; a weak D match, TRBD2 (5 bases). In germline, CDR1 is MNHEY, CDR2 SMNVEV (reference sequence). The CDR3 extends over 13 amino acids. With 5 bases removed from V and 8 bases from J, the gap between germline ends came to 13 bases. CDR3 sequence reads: CASSRTPSYEQFF. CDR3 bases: TGTGCCAGCAGTCGGACTCCTAGTTATGAGCAGTTCTTC.

Here the CDR3 reads CASRRSGGRADEQFF. Written as DNA, the CDR3 is TGTGCCAGCAGACGAAGTGGCGGGAGGGCCGATGAGCAGTTCTTC. The chain recombines TRBV12-3 or TRBV12-4 with TRBJ2-1; 9 bases align to TRBD2. The V and J ends lost 6 bases and 8 bases, in that order; junction bases with no gene match: 11. The CDR3 contains 15 residues.

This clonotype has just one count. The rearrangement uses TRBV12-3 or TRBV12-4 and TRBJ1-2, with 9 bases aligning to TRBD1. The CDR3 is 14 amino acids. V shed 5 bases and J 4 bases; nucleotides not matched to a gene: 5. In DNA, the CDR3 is TGTGCCAGCAGTGGACAGGGGCCCCGCTATGGCTACACCTTC. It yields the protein CASSGQGPRYGYTF.

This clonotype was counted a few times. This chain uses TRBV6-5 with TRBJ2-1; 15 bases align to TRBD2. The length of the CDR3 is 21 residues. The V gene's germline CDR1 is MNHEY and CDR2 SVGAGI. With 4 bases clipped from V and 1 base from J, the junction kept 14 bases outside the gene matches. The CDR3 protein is CASSSLTEPGLAGGSYNEQFF. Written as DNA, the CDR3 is TGTGCCAGCAGTTCGCTTACCGAACCGGGACTAGCGGGAGGTTCCTACAATGAGCAGTTCTTC.